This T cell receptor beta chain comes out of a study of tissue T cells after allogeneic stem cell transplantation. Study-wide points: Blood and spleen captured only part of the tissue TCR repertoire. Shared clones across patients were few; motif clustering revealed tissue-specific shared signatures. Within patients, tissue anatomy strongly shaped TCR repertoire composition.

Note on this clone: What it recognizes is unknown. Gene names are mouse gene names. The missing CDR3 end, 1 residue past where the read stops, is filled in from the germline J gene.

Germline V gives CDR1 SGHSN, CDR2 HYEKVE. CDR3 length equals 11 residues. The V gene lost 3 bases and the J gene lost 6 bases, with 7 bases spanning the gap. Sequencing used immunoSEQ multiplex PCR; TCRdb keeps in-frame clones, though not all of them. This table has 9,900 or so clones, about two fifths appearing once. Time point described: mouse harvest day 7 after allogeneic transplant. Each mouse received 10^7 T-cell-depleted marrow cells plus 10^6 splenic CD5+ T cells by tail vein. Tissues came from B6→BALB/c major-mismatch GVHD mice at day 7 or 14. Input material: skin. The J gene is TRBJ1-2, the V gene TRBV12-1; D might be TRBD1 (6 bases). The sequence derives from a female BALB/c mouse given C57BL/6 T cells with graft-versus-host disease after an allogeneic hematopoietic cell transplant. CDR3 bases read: TGTGCCAGCTCTAGGGGGACCGACTACACC. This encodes CASSRGTDYT. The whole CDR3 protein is CASSRGTDYTF.